These 3 T cell receptor beta chains came from one sample sequenced in a study of blood T cell repertoires in COVID-19. The table came from immunoSEQ multiplex PCR; TCRdb's copy has only in-frame clones and leaves some out. This table holds fewer than 300,000 clones, 85% found once. Sequencing was done on a sample of PBMCs or T cells enriched from blood (not recorded which). The receptor source for this set is a woman aged 45 to 65 who had recovered from COVID-19.

The chain is built from TRBV30 and TRBJ1-2, with D tentatively TRBD1 (6 bases). Germline lookup yields CDR1 GTSNPN and CDR2 SVGIG (reference sequence). The CDR3 has 12 amino acids. V lost 8 bases and J lost 13, with 23 bases in between. CDR3 region: CAGEPGGGRVTF. CDR3 DNA sequence: TGTGCCGGGGAACCCGGGGGGGGGCGAGTCACCTTC. The entire variable domain, with the rest obtained from reference TRBV30 and TRBJ1-2, is as follows: SQTIHQWPATLVQPVGSPLSLECTVEGTSNPNLYWYRQAAGRGLQLLFYSVGIGQISSEVPQNLSASRPQDRQFILSSKKLLLSDSGFYLCAGEPGGGRVTFGSGTRLTVV.

The chain joins TRBV5-4 to TRBJ2-5; 9 bases match TRBD1. V dropped 3 bases and J dropped 10; count of bases not matched to a gene: 7. The CDR3 consists of 13 residues. From germline, CDR1 is SGHNT and CDR2 YYREEE (reference sequence). The CDR3 DNA reads as TGTGCCAGCAGCTGGGACAGGGACGTAATCCAGTACTTC. Translating gives CASSWDRDVIQYF. Full variable domain (rest looked up from reference TRBV5-4 and TRBJ2-5): ETGVTQSPTHLIKTRGQQVTLRCSSQSGHNTVSWYQQALGQGPQFIFQYYREEENGRGNFPPRFSGLQFPNYSSELNVNALELDDSALYLCASSWDRDVIQYFGPGTRLLVL.

This rearrangement joins TRBV7-2 to TRBJ1-2; TRBD1 might be the D (5 bases). This CDR3 region has 14 residues. Trimming left V 0 bases short and J 6 bases short, with 11 bases between. Looked up from germline, CDR1 is SGHTA and CDR2 is FQGNSA. As DNA, the CDR3 is TGTGCCAGCAGCTTAGCGGGGGGTGCGGATGGCTACACCTTC. Translating gives CASSLAGGADGYTF.